This T cell receptor beta chain was sequenced during a study of CD4 T cells in relation to SARS-CoV-2 and coronaviruses. Study-wide results and caveats: The cross-reactivity analysis covered only spike protein, not other viral proteins.

Assay: immunoSEQ multiplex PCR; the TCRdb copy retains only in-frame clones and omits some. The data hold 37,000 or so clones, with 80% to 90% observed a single time. A remark on this clone: Its antigen is unknown.

This sequence was found in an adult with COVID-19. The material sequenced was memory CD4+ T cells from PBMCs.

The DNA of the CDR3 is TGTGCCAGCAGTTTACTCGCGGGGGCGGGAGTTACTGAAGCTTTCTTT. Translation gives CASSLLAGAGVTEAFF. The chain is built from TRBV28 and TRBJ1-1, with TRBD1 as a possible D gene (6 bases). Germline values: CDR1 MDHEN, CDR2 SYDVKM. V lost 2 bases to trimming and J lost 5 bases, with 18 bases between them. This CDR3 has 16 amino acids.